A selection of T cell receptor beta chains follows, all from one sample in a study of T-cell memory formation after mild COVID-19. TCRdb processed the 5' RACE reads anew with MiXCR; each CDR3 protein has one entry. The repertoire holds approximately 300,000 distinct CDR3 sequences, more than 15% seen once, with around a fifth in the top ten. The sequenced sample was PBMCs or a T cell subset sorted from them (not recorded which). The receptors originated from a young man who had mild COVID-19 (a few samples of this study predate the infection). Cell type and time point are not known. Each CDR3 is given with its conserved first and last residue. D genes are given only for firm matches. Clone size is stated in some rows and not others, as once, few, many or a class when expanded.

J: TRBJ2-1; D: TRBD2; size: few; V: TRBV4-3; length: 17; DNA: TGCGCCAGCAGCCAAGATGCCCCTGGCGGGGGGGTCTATGAGCAGTTCTTC; CDR3: CASSQDAPGGGVYEQFF
J: TRBJ2-5; D: TRBD1; size: .; V: TRBV5-1; length: 14; DNA: TGCGCCAGCAGCTGGGGACAGGGGGCTGAGACCCAGTACTTC; CDR3: CASSWGQGAETQYF
J: TRBJ2-7; D: TRBD1; size: few; V: TRBV12-3/TRBV12-4; length: 16; DNA: TGTGCCAGCAGCTCGAGACAGGGGCCCAAACCCTACGAGCAGTACTTC; CDR3: CASSSRQGPKPYEQYF
J: TRBJ1-4; D: TRBD1; size: .; V: TRBV9; length: 19; DNA: TGTGCCAGCAGCGTAGGGGGACAGGCCCCAAGGGACTCTGATGAAAAACTGTTTTTT; CDR3: CASSVGGQAPRDSDEKLFF
J: TRBJ2-1; D: .; size: few; V: TRBV7-2; length: 14; DNA: TGTGCCAGCAGCCCTAATCCCGCCTCGGTTCAAAATTTCTTC; CDR3: CASSPNPASVQNFF
J: TRBJ2-7; D: .; size: few; V: TRBV7-8; length: 14; DNA: TGTGCCAGCAGCTTTGGACGGGTATCCTACGAGCAGTACTTC; CDR3: CASSFGRVSYEQYF
J: TRBJ1-1; D: .; size: .; V: TRBV7-9; length: 15; DNA: TGTGCCAGCAGCTTACCATACAGGGCTGATTATGAAGCTTTCTTT; CDR3: CASSLPYRADYEAFF
J: TRBJ2-1; D: .; size: .; V: TRBV20-1; length: 15; DNA: TGCAGTGCTGACCCTTCGGGGGTGGACTACAATCTGCAGTTCTTC; CDR3: CSADPSGVDYNLQFF
J: TRBJ1-2; D: .; size: few; V: TRBV12-3/TRBV12-4; length: 14; DNA: TGTGCCAGCAGTTTAGAGGGCTGGGGCTATGGCTACACCTTC; CDR3: CASSLEGWGYGYTF
J: TRBJ2-5; D: .; size: .; V: TRBV11-3; length: 16; DNA: TGTGCCAGCAGCTTAGGGCCCCGGACGGCCCAAGAGACCCAGTACTTC; CDR3: CASSLGPRTAQETQYF
J: TRBJ2-6; D: .; size: few; V: TRBV7-3; length: 18; DNA: TGTGCCAGCACGCCTTATACGGGGGCTATCTCTGGGGCCAACGTCCTGACTTTC; CDR3: CASTPYTGAISGANVLTF
J: TRBJ1-5; D: TRBD1; size: few; V: TRBV4-1; length: 14; DNA: TGCGCCAGCAGCACACAGGGGGTTGCGCAGCCCCAGCATTTT; CDR3: CASSTQGVAQPQHF
J: TRBJ2-3; D: .; size: .; V: TRBV29-1; length: 11; DNA: TGCAGCGTTGAAGCCGCGGATACGCAGTATTTT; CDR3: CSVEAADTQYF
J: TRBJ2-4; D: .; size: .; V: TRBV6-2/TRBV6-3; length: 13; DNA: TGTGCCAGCAGTCCCGGATTGTTAAACATTCAGTACTTC; CDR3: CASSPGLLNIQYF
J: TRBJ2-3; D: TRBD1; size: few; V: TRBV10-2; length: 12; DNA: TGCGCCAGCAACAGGGGCCCAGATACGCAGTATTTT; CDR3: CASNRGPDTQYF
J: TRBJ1-4; D: .; size: few; V: TRBV7-9; length: 18; DNA: TGTGCCAGCAGCTTATTTCGACTTCGGGGTAGGATTGATGAAAAACTGTTTTTT; CDR3: CASSLFRLRGRIDEKLFF
J: TRBJ2-7; D: TRBD2; size: .; V: TRBV7-6; length: 15; DNA: TGTGCCAGCAGCCTCGGACTAGCGGACTCCTACGAGCAGTACTTC; CDR3: CASSLGLADSYEQYF
J: TRBJ2-7; D: .; size: .; V: TRBV5-1; length: 15; DNA: TGCGCCAGCAGTTCGGATGCGGGGGCGAGCAACGAGCAGTACTTC; CDR3: CASSSDAGASNEQYF
J: TRBJ2-3; D: .; size: few; V: TRBV6-2/TRBV6-3; length: 16; DNA: TGTGCCAGCAGTCCAATAAGGGTCTTGCGCACAGATACGCAGTATTTT; CDR3: CASSPIRVLRTDTQYF
J: TRBJ1-1; D: .; size: few; V: TRBV5-8; length: 15; DNA: TGTGCCAGCAGCCGTGGGGACGGATACGACACTGAAGCTTTCTTT; CDR3: CASSRGDGYDTEAFF
J: TRBJ2-7; D: TRBD1; size: .; V: TRBV6-5; length: 15; DNA: TGTGCCAGCAGTTACCTCGGGCAGGGGGCCTACGAGCAGTACTTC; CDR3: CASSYLGQGAYEQYF
J: TRBJ2-2; D: TRBD1; size: many; V: TRBV2; length: 15; DNA: TGTGCCAGCAGACCTGAGACAGGGATAAACGGGGAGCTGTTTTTT; CDR3: CASRPETGINGELFF
J: TRBJ2-5; D: .; size: many; V: TRBV10-3; length: 14; DNA: TGTGCCATCAGTGAGCCGACTAGTATGCAGACCCAGTACTTC; CDR3: CAISEPTSMQTQYF
J: TRBJ2-1; D: TRBD2; size: .; V: TRBV6-4; length: 15; DNA: TGTGCCAGCAGTGAGGCTAGCGGGGGGGCCAATGAGCAGTTCTTC; CDR3: CASSEASGGANEQFF
J: TRBJ2-3; D: .; size: .; V: TRBV11-2; length: 15; DNA: TGTGCCAGCAGCTCACCAGGGGAAGTAACAGATACGCAGTATTTT; CDR3: CASSSPGEVTDTQYF
J: TRBJ1-2; D: TRBD1; size: .; V: TRBV5-1; length: 15; DNA: TGCGCCAGCAGCTTGGATACACAGGGGGCGGATGGCTACACCTTC; CDR3: CASSLDTQGADGYTF
J: TRBJ1-3; D: .; size: .; V: TRBV7-2; length: 15; DNA: TGTGCCAGCAGCTTAGTCGCGGGGGGTAGAAACACCATATATTTT; CDR3: CASSLVAGGRNTIYF
J: TRBJ2-1; D: .; size: few; V: TRBV4-2; length: 17; DNA: TGTGCCAGCAGCCAAATCGGAGCGGGCGGCTCCTACAATGAGCAGTTCTTC; CDR3: CASSQIGAGGSYNEQFF
J: TRBJ1-1; D: .; size: many; V: TRBV28; length: 13; DNA: TGTGCCACCGAGCTTTTCGGGAACACTGAAGCTTTCTTT; CDR3: CATELFGNTEAFF
J: TRBJ1-5; D: .; size: .; V: TRBV4-1; length: 15; DNA: TGCGCCAGCAGCCAATTTTGGCAGAACAATCAGCCCCAGCATTTT; CDR3: CASSQFWQNNQPQHF
J: TRBJ2-5; D: .; size: few; V: TRBV7-2; length: 11; DNA: TGTGCCAGCAGCTCCCCGAGGCTGGGGTACTTC; CDR3: CASSSPRLGYF
J: TRBJ1-2; D: .; size: few; V: TRBV7-9; length: 14; DNA: TGTGCCAGCAGCTTAGCTGGGAGGTTCTATGGCTACACCTTC; CDR3: CASSLAGRFYGYTF
J: TRBJ2-5; D: .; size: few; V: TRBV12-3/TRBV12-4; length: 17; DNA: TGTGCCAGCAGTTTTTTGTTGGATAGTTGGGTGTTAGAGACCCAGTACTTC; CDR3: CASSFLLDSWVLETQYF
J: TRBJ1-3; D: TRBD1; size: .; V: TRBV20-1; length: 14; DNA: TGCAGTGCCCTGGGACAGCTGACTGGAAACACCATATATTTT; CDR3: CSALGQLTGNTIYF
J: TRBJ2-1; D: .; size: .; V: TRBV7-8; length: 13; DNA: TGTGCCAGCAGCTTAATAGTTTACAATGAGCAGTTCTTC; CDR3: CASSLIVYNEQFF
J: TRBJ2-1; D: .; size: .; V: TRBV7-6; length: 12; DNA: TGTGCCAGGGAGGTCTCCTACAATGAGCAGTTCTTC; CDR3: CAREVSYNEQFF
J: TRBJ1-5; D: TRBD1; size: few; V: TRBV6-6; length: 16; DNA: TGTGCCAGCACAGGACAGGGGGCGGTTAGCAATCAGCCCCAGCATTTT; CDR3: CASTGQGAVSNQPQHF
J: TRBJ2-2; D: TRBD1; size: .; V: TRBV27; length: 16; DNA: TGTGCCAGCAACTCAATCAGGGACAGAGACACCGGGGAGCTGTTTTTT; CDR3: CASNSIRDRDTGELFF
J: TRBJ1-6; D: .; size: .; V: TRBV7-3; length: 15; DNA: TGTGCCAGCAGCTTAAAGTCTGGGGGCAGATCACCCCTCCACTTT; CDR3: CASSLKSGGRSPLHF
J: TRBJ2-5; D: .; size: few; V: TRBV7-2; length: 14; DNA: TGTGCCAGCAGCGCCCGCCTAGCAAGCGAGACCCAGTACTTC; CDR3: CASSARLASETQYF
J: TRBJ1-4; D: .; size: few; V: TRBV7-9; length: 16; DNA: TGTGCCAGCAGCTCTCCAAAACAGGGAGGGGATGAAAAACTGTTTTTT; CDR3: CASSSPKQGGDEKLFF
J: TRBJ2-5; D: TRBD1; size: .; V: TRBV5-6; length: 15; DNA: TGTGCCAGCAGCTACACCGGGACAGGGGGAGAGACCCAGTACTTC; CDR3: CASSYTGTGGETQYF
J: TRBJ1-2; D: .; size: few; V: TRBV5-5; length: 16; DNA: TGTGCCAGCAGCTCTCCTCTTCATGGAGCGAACTATGGCTACACCTTC; CDR3: CASSSPLHGANYGYTF
J: TRBJ1-5; D: .; size: few; V: TRBV7-6; length: 14; DNA: TGTGCCAGCAGCTTAGGAAACAGTGGCGAACCCCAGCATTTT; CDR3: CASSLGNSGEPQHF
J: TRBJ2-1; D: .; size: few; V: TRBV7-2; length: 14; DNA: TGTGCCAGCAGCTTTCCAGCTAGCCGGATTGAGCAGTTCTTC; CDR3: CASSFPASRIEQFF
J: TRBJ2-5; D: .; size: .; V: TRBV11-2; length: 12; DNA: TGTGCCAGCAGCCCAGAATCGGAGACCCAGTACTTC; CDR3: CASSPESETQYF
J: TRBJ1-4; D: .; size: .; V: TRBV10-3; length: 15; DNA: TGTGCCATCAGCGGGATGGACGGCGGCCGGGAAAAACTGTTTTTT; CDR3: CAISGMDGGREKLFF
J: TRBJ1-2; D: .; size: few; V: TRBV7-2; length: 12; DNA: TGTGCCAGCAGCGCTGACCCATCAGCCTACACCTTC; CDR3: CASSADPSAYTF
J: TRBJ2-6; D: .; size: .; V: TRBV3-1; length: 17; DNA: TGTGCCAGCAGCCAAGAGAGGTCGGGTGGTGGGGCCAACGTCCTGACTTTC; CDR3: CASSQERSGGGANVLTF
J: TRBJ2-2; D: .; size: .; V: TRBV6-2/TRBV6-3; length: 15; DNA: TGTGCCAGCAGTTACGGGACAACGAACACCGGGGAGCTGTTTTTT; CDR3: CASSYGTTNTGELFF
J: TRBJ1-3; D: .; size: .; V: TRBV2; length: 15; DNA: TGTGCCAGCAGTGAATGGGGGGCGACGGGAAACACCATATATTTT; CDR3: CASSEWGATGNTIYF
J: TRBJ2-1; D: .; size: few; V: TRBV16; length: 14; DNA: TGTGCCAGCAGCCAAGACGGTCAGTACAATGAGCAGTTCTTC; CDR3: CASSQDGQYNEQFF
J: TRBJ1-6; D: .; size: .; V: TRBV9; length: 13; DNA: TGTGCCAGCAGCCCCTCCTTCGAGTCACCCCTCCACTTT; CDR3: CASSPSFESPLHF